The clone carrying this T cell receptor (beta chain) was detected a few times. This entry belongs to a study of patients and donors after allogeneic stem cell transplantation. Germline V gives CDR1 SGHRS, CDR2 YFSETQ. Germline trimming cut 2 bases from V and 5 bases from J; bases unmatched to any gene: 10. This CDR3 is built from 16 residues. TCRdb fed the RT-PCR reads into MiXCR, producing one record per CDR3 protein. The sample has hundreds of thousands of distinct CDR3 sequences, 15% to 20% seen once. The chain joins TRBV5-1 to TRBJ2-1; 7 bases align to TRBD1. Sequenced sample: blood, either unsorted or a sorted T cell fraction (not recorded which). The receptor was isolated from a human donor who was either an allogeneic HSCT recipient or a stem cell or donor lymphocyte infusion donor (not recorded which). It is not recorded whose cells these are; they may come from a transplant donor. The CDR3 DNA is TGCGCCAGCAGCTTACCTACAGGGGTTGGAAACAATGAGCAGTTCTTC. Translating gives CASSLPTGVGNNEQFF.